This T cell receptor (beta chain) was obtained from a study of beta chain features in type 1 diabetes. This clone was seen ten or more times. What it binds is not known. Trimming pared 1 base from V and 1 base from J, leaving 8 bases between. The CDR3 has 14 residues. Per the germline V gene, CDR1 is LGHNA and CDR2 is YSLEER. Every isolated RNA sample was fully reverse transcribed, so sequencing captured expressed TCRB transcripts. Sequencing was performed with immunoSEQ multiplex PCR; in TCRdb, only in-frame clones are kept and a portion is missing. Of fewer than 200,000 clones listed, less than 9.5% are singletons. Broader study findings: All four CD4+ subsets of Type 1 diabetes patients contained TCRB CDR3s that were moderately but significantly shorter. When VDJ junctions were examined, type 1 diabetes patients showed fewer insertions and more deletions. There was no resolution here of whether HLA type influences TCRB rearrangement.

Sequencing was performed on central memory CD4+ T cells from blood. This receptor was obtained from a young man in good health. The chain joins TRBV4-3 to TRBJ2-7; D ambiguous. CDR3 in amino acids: CASSQVLQSYEQYF. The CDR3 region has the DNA TGCGCCAGCAGCCAAGTGCTCCAGTCCTACGAGCAGTACTTC.